The rows below give T cell receptor beta chains drawn from one sample of a study of blood T cell repertoires in COVID-19. Clones were sequenced by immunoSEQ multiplex PCR, and TCRdb holds only the in-frame ones, with some missing. The profile covers more than 80,000 clones, with roughly 80% appearing a single time and 14% to 15% taken by the ten largest. The sample comprised peripheral blood. These receptor sequences come from a woman in her sixties with acute or convalescent COVID-19. Each CDR3 is given with its conserved first and last residue. A D gene is named only where the DNA matches it firmly. Clone size appears in some rows only: once, few, many, or a class for an expanded clone.

d_call	v_call	j_call	clone_size	cdr3_aa	cdr3_nt
NA	TRBV5-4	TRBJ2-2	few	CASSLGTFASNTGELFF	TGTGCCAGCAGCCTCGGGACTTTCGCGTCGAACACCGGGGAGCTGTTTTTT
TRBD2	TRBV7-3	TRBJ2-1	NA	CASSHGTSGYNEQFF	TGTGCCAGCAGCCACGGGACTAGCGGGTACAATGAGCAGTTCTTC
NA	TRBV18	TRBJ2-7	NA	CASSPPGQSEQYF	TGTGCCAGCTCACCGCCCGGACAGTCCGAGCAGTACTTC
TRBD1	TRBV4-2	TRBJ1-5	many	CASSQGQGSSQPQHF	TGTGCCAGCAGCCAAGGACAGGGGAGTAGTCAGCCCCAGCATTTT
TRBD1	TRBV11-2	TRBJ1-3	NA	CASSPTGGAGNTIYF	TGTGCCAGCAGCCCGACAGGGGGCGCTGGAAACACCATATATTTT
NA	TRBV3-1/TRBV3-2	TRBJ2-3	NA	CASSHGQSSDTQYF	TGTGCCAGCAGCCACGGACAGTCGTCAGATACGCAGTATTTT
NA	TRBV11-2	TRBJ2-5	NA	CASAPGGIGATQYF	TGTGCCAGCGCCCCGGGCGGGATAGGGGCGACCCAGTACTTC
NA	TRBV15	TRBJ1-1	once	CATSRVVQENTEAFF	TGTGCCACCAGCCGAGTAGTTCAGGAGAACACTGAAGCTTTCTTT
TRBD2	TRBV5-1	TRBJ2-1	once	CASSWNGGEQFF	TGCGCCAGCAGCTGGAACGGGGGGGAGCAGTTCTTC
TRBD2	TRBV5-4	TRBJ2-1	NA	CASSSGLAGGGNEQFF	TGTGCCAGCAGCTCAGGACTAGCGGGGGGCGGCAATGAGCAGTTCTTC
TRBD2	TRBV19	TRBJ2-3	NA	CASSGQLAGHPSTDTQYF	TGTGCCAGTAGTGGACAACTAGCGGGACATCCTAGCACAGATACGCAGTATTTT
TRBD1	TRBV19	TRBJ2-4	NA	CASSNTGTGKGNIQYF	TGTGCCAGTAGTAACACCGGGACAGGGAAGGGAAACATTCAGTACTTC